The 21 T cell receptor beta chains below come from one sample, sequenced in a study of cytomegalovirus exposure and HLA in healthy donors. Both 60 Vbeta primers and 13 Jbeta primers went into the PCR. Only in-frame clones appear in the TCRdb table, and some are missing; sequencing was by immunoSEQ multiplex PCR. This table has 150,000 to 200,000 clones, around 86% appearing once. Sequencing was done on a sample of PBMCs. These receptors were collected from a woman aged 18-29 years in good health and CMV-seronegative.

The chain joins TRBV7-3 to TRBJ2-2, with TRBD2 as a possible D gene (6 bases). V was cut by 2 bases and J by 3 bases, with 19 bases left in between. CDR1 SGHTA and CDR2 FQGTGA come from the germline V gene. CDR3 size: 18 residues. Written as DNA, the CDR3 is TGTGCCAGCAGCTTAGAAGGAGGGCCCAATACATACACCGGGGAGCTGTTTTTT. Protein sequence: CASSLEGGPNTYTGELFF.

This clone was seen only once. In DNA, the CDR3 is TGTGCCAGCAGTTACTCGACAGCCTACGAGCAGTACTTC. It is translated as CASSYSTAYEQYF. The chain recombines TRBV6-6 with TRBJ2-7, with TRBD1 as a possible D gene (5 bases). CDR3 length: 13 residues. Looked up from germline, CDR1 is MNHNY and CDR2 is SVGAGI (reference sequence). The V and J ends lost 0 bases and 2 bases respectively, with 5 bases between them.

J is TRBJ2-2 and V is TRBV21-1; TRBD2, as called in the table, went unchecked against the DNA. TRBV21-1 is a documented pseudogene. This CDR3 region has 8 residues. This chain's CDR3 is CASRRVFF. CDR3 in DNA: TGTGCCAGCAGACGAGTGTTTTTT.

V is TRBV29-1 and J is TRBJ2-7; TRBD2 matches at 10 bases. The CDR3 extends over 14 amino acids. Germline loops: CDR1 SQVTM, CDR2 ANQGSEA. The V and J ends lost 3 bases and 3 bases, in that order; junction bases with no gene match: 5. The CDR3 protein is CSVDGASGSYEQYF. The CDR3 DNA is TGCAGCGTTGATGGTGCTAGCGGGAGCTACGAGCAGTACTTC.

The chain recombines TRBV7-8 with TRBJ2-7, with D possibly matching TRBD1 (6 bases). Trimming took off 5 bases at V and 3 bases at J, with 14 bases between the two ends. The CDR3 is 14 residues long. Looked up from germline, CDR1 is SGHVS and CDR2 is FQNEAQ. In DNA, the CDR3 is TGTGCCAGCAGCCCCCCGGGACAACACTACGAGCAGTACTTC. Translating gives CASSPPGQHYEQYF.

The chain carries TRBV6-5 and TRBJ1-2; possibly TRBD1 for D (6 bases). Between the trimmed V and J ends, which lost 7 bases and 2 bases, there was a span of 11 bases. This CDR3 region has 13 residues. Germline V gene lookup returns CDR1 MNHEY and CDR2 SVGAGI. The CDR3: CASTDDRNYGYTF. The CDR3, as DNA: TGTGCCAGCACTGACGACAGGAACTATGGCTACACCTTC.

This chain joins TRBV5-3 and TRBJ2-7; 8 nucleotides match TRBD1. TRBV5-3 belongs to the ORF category, with a function that is uncertain. The ends lost 4 bases at V and 5 bases at J; junction bases unmatched: 17. The CDR3 totals 17 residues. CDR3 bases: TGTGCCAGAAGCCAGATCCAGGAGGACAGGGAGGTTGACGAGCAGTACTTC. Translated: CARSQIQEDREVDEQYF.

This clone was found a few times. The rearrangement uses TRBV18 and TRBJ2-6; maybe TRBD1 (5 bases). Trimming cost V 6 bases and J 4 bases, with 16 bases left between them. CDR3 length equals 16 residues. Germline CDR1 is KGHSH and CDR2 is LQKENI. DNA of the CDR3: TGTGCCAGCTCGTATAGGTATGGGGCAGGGGCCAACGTCCTGACTTTC. This translates into CASSYRYGAGANVLTF.

The chain combines TRBV13 with TRBJ2-7; TRBD2 matches at 8 bases. The CDR3 has 14 amino acids. Per germline, CDR1 PRHDT and CDR2 FYEKMQ (reference sequence). V gave up 5 bases and J gave up 6 bases; unmatched junction bases: 9. The CDR3 DNA reads as TGTGCCAGCAGCACGGGACTAGTGGGTGGCGAGCAGTACTTC. This sequence encodes CASSTGLVGGEQYF.

The CDR3 DNA is TGTGCCTGGACCCCCCCTACTAGCGGCCCAACGACCCAGTACTTC. Translating it yields CAWTPPTSGPTTQYF. The genes are TRBV30 and TRBJ2-5, with 8 bases that match TRBD2. Germline V lookup: CDR1 GTSNPN, CDR2 SVGIG (reference sequence). The CDR3 spans 15 residues. V trimming: 4 bases; J trimming: 7 bases; junction bases outside the gene matches: 14.

Only one count was recorded for this clone. The V call is TRBV5-1, the J call TRBJ2-7; tentative D call: TRBD2 (5 bases). Per the germline V gene, CDR1 is SGHRS and CDR2 is YFSETQ. This CDR3 spans 15 amino acids. Trimming shortened V by 5 bases and J by 5 bases, and 20 bases separated the two germline ends. In nucleotides, the CDR3 is TGCGCCAGCAGTCCCCGGTCGGGGTTCGGGCACGAGCAGTACTTC. Residues: CASSPRSGFGHEQYF.

The chain combines TRBV18 with TRBJ1-2, with TRBD1 as a possible D gene (5 bases). Trimming removed 1 base from V and 3 bases from J, with 18 bases in between. The length of the CDR3 is 17 residues. Germline-derived CDR1 and CDR2 are KGHSH and LQKENI. The CDR3 spells CASSPRQGGVLDYGYTF. CDR3 nucleotide sequence: TGTGCCAGCTCACCACGGCAGGGAGGGGTGTTAGACTATGGCTACACCTTC.

This clone was seen more than once but under ten times. The V call is TRBV4-1, the J call TRBJ2-7, with 7 nucleotides matching TRBD2. The CDR3 totals 16 residues. Trimming removed 2 bases from V and 6 bases from J; junction bases left unmatched: 13. Germline CDR1 and CDR2: MGHRA and YSYEKL. The CDR3 region is CASSQSANGRQGEQYF. The CDR3 bases are TGCGCCAGCAGCCAATCCGCGAACGGGAGGCAGGGCGAGCAGTACTTC.

This chain joins TRBV5-4 and TRBJ2-5; D gene unclear. There are 14 residues in the CDR3. Between the trimmed V and J ends, which lost 2 bases and 4 bases, there was a span of 12 bases. Germline V lookup: CDR1 SGHNT, CDR2 YYREEE (reference sequence). CDR3 DNA sequence: TGTGCCAGCAGCTTCTCTTCCGTCGGAGAGACCCAGTACTTC. This sequence encodes CASSFSSVGETQYF.

The rearrangement joins TRBV5-1 to TRBJ1-1; D ambiguous. CDR1 SGHRS and CDR2 YFSETQ come from the germline V gene. The length of the CDR3 is 13 residues. With 6 bases removed from V and 9 bases from J, the gap between germline ends came to 18 bases. The CDR3 protein is CASTLDWSTQAFF. CDR3 nucleotides: TGCGCCAGCACCCTGGACTGGAGCACCCAAGCTTTCTTT.

The V gene is TRBV11-2, the J gene TRBJ2-3, with 10 bases identical to TRBD2. Germline lookup yields CDR1 SGHAT and CDR2 FQNNGV. The CDR3 is 19 amino acids. V trimming: 1 base; J trimming: 2 bases; junction bases outside the gene matches: 12. The CDR3 protein is CASSLGRLAGVPVTDTQYF. The CDR3 nucleotides read TGTGCCAGCAGCTTAGGAAGGCTAGCGGGGGTCCCAGTCACAGATACGCAGTATTTT.

This chain connects TRBV11-2 to TRBJ2-7; no clear D. V dropped 3 bases and J dropped 5 bases, with 11 bases sitting between them. CDR3 length equals 13 residues. Germline values: CDR1 SGHAT, CDR2 FQNNGV. CDR3 nucleotides: TGTGCCAGCAGCTTCCTAGGTAGAAACGAGCAGTACTTC. Translating it yields CASSFLGRNEQYF.

This clone was found once. The chain recombines TRBV18 with TRBJ2-2; the match to TRBD2 covers 11 bases. This CDR3 has 16 residues. From germline, CDR1 is KGHSH and CDR2 LQKENI. J was trimmed by 4 bases and V by 5 bases; bases with no gene match: 6. The CDR3 loop reads CASSSLAGGTTGELFF. The DNA for the CDR3 is TGTGCCAGCTCATCCCTAGCGGGAGGAACCACCGGGGAGCTGTTTTTT.

This clone was counted between two and nine times. This chain connects TRBV7-9 to TRBJ1-5; the D gene is possibly TRBD1 (5 bases). CDR1 and CDR2 from the germline V gene are SEHNR and FQNEAQ (reference sequence). The CDR3 is made up of 14 amino acids. The germline V and J ends were trimmed by 3 bases and 2 bases, with 8 bases remaining between them. The CDR3 DNA reads TGTGCCAGCAGCTTCGAAGGGGGCAATCAGCCCCAGCATTTT. This sequence encodes CASSFEGGNQPQHF. Full variable domain (remainder filled in from reference TRBV7-9 and TRBJ1-5): DTGVSQNPRHKITKRGQNVTFRCDPISEHNRLYWYRQTLGQGPEFLTYFQNEAQLEKSRLLSDRFSAERPKGSFSTLEIQRTEQGDSAMYLCASSFEGGNQPQHFGDGTRLSIL.

V usage is TRBV27 and J usage is TRBJ1-1; tentative D call: TRBD1 (6 bases). The germline CDR1 and CDR2 sequences are MNHEY and SMNVEV (reference sequence). The CDR3 length is 12 residues. This CDR3 reads CVTGNSSPLAFF. CDR3 nucleotides: TGTGTCACAGGGAATAGTTCCCCCTTAGCTTTCTTT.

This rearrangement joins TRBV15 to TRBJ1-2; 8 bases line up with TRBD1. Trimming took 0 bases from V and 8 from J; bases not matched to a gene: 17. CDR3 length equals 18 residues. Germline CDR1 and CDR2: LNHNV and YYDKDF (reference sequence). In nucleotides, the CDR3 is TGTGCCACCAGCAGAGATGGGGGCTGGGACAGGTCCAGGTGGGGCTACACCTTC. This codes for CATSRDGGWDRSRWGYTF.